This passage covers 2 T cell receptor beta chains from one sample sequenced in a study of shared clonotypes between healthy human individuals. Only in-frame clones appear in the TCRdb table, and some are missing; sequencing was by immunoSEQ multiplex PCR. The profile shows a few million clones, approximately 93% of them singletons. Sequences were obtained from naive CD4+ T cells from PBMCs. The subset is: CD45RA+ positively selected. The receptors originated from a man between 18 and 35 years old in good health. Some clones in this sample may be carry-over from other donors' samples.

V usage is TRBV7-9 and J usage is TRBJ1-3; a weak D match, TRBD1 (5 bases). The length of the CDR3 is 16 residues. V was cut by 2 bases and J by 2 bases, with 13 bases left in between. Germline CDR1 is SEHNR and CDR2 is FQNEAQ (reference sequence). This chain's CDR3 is CASSLYRQKAGNTIYF. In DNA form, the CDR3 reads TGTGCCAGCAGCTTATACAGACAGAAAGCTGGAAACACCATATATTTT. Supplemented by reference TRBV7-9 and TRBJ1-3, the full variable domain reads DTGVSQNPRHKITKRGQNVTFRCDPISEHNRLYWYRQTLGQGPEFLTYFQNEAQLEKSRLLSDRFSAERPKGSFSTLEIQRTEQGDSAMYLCASSLYRQKAGNTIYFGEGSWLTVV.

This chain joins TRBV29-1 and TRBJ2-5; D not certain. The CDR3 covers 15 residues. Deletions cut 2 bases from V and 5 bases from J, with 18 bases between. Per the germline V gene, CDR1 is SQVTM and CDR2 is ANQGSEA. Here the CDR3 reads CSVERANGPHETQYF. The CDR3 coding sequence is TGCAGCGTTGAAAGGGCTAATGGGCCCCACGAGACCCAGTACTTC.